This T cell receptor (beta chain) was recovered during a study of blood T cells in healthy people across ages. Whole-study results and caveats: Diversity was estimated from one million T cells, and these estimates were considered underestimates.

Germline lookup yields CDR1 SEHNR and CDR2 FQNEAQ (reference sequence). Germline trimming cut 5 bases from V and 0 bases from J; bases unmatched to any gene: 18. The length of the CDR3 is 19 residues. A J-beta primer mix and a sample-barcoded 5' primer were used in a second PCR of about 6 to 12 cycles. TCRdb reanalysed the 5' RACE reads using MiXCR and keeps one entry per CDR3 protein. The sample includes some 760,000 distinct CDR3 sequences, more than 20% seen only once; the top ten take around 9.2%. This clonotype has just one count. Its target is not known. Healthy Caucasians from Russia aged roughly 6 to 95 served as donors. This same sample was also taken into another study, of T cells of mothers and their children. Per that study: Three healthy Caucasian mothers served as donors, and their six children did as well. It was observed that no persistent microchimeric T cell clones could be detected.

The chain has TRBV7-9 and TRBJ2-5, with 7 bases aligning to TRBD1. This receptor was taken from a boy younger than 18 in good health. Sequencing was carried out using blood. CDR3 sequence (DNA): TGTGCCAGCAGCCTCCGACAGGGCAATATAGTGGATTACCAAGAGACCCAGTACTTC. Encoded protein: CASSLRQGNIVDYQETQYF.